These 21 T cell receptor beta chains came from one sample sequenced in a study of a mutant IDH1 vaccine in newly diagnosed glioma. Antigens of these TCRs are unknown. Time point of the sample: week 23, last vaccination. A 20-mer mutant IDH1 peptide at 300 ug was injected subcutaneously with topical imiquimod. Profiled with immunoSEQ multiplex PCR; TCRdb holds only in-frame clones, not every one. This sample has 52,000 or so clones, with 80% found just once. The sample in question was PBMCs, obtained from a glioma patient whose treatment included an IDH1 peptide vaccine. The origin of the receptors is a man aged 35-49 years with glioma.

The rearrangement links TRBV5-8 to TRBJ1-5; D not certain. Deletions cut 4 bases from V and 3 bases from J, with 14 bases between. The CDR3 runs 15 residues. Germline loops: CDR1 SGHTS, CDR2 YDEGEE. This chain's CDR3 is CASSPGIEDNQPQHF. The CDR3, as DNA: TGTGCCAGCAGCCCCGGGATTGAGGACAATCAGCCCCAGCATTTT.

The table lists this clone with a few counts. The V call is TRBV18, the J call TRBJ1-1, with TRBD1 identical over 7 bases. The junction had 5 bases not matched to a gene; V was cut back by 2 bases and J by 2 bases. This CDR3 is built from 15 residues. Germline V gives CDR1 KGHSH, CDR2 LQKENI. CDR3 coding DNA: TGTGCCAGCTCACCAAGACAGGGACCAAACACTGAAGCTTTCTTT. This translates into CASSPRQGPNTEAFF.

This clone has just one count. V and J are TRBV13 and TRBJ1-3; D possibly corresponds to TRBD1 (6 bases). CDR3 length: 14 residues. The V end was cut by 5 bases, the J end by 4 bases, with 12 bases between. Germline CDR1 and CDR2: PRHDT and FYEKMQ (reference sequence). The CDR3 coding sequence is TGTGCCAGCAGCGCCGGGGGGGCCGGAAACACCATATATTTT. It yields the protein CASSAGGAGNTIYF.

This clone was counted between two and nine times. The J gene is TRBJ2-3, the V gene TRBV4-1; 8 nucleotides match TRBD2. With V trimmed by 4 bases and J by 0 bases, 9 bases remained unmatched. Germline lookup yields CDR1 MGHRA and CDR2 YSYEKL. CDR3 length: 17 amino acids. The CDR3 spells CASSLRLATESTDTQYF. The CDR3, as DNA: TGCGCCAGCAGCCTCCGACTAGCGACTGAGAGCACAGATACGCAGTATTTT.

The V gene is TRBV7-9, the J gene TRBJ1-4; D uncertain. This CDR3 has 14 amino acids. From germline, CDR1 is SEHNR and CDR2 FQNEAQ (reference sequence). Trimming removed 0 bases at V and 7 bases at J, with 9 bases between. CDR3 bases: TGTGCCAGCAGCTTAGCGCAAGGTACTGAAAAACTGTTTTTT. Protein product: CASSLAQGTEKLFF. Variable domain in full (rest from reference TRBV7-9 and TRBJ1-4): DTGVSQNPRHKITKRGQNVTFRCDPISEHNRLYWYRQTLGQGPEFLTYFQNEAQLEKSRLLSDRFSAERPKGSFSTLEIQRTEQGDSAMYLCASSLAQGTEKLFFGSGTQLSVL.

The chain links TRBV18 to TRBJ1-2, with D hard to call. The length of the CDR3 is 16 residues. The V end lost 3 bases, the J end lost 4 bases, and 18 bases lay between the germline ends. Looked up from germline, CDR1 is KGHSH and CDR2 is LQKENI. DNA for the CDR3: TGTGCCAGCTCACCTTACGGCTCCCAAAGCGGCTATGGCTACACCTTC. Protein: CASSPYGSQSGYGYTF.

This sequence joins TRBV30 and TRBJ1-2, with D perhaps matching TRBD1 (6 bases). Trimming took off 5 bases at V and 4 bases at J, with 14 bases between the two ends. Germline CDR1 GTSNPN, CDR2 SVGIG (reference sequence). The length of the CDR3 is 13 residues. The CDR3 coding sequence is TGTGCCTGGGTATCGGGACAAATCTATGGCTACACCTTC. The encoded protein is CAWVSGQIYGYTF.

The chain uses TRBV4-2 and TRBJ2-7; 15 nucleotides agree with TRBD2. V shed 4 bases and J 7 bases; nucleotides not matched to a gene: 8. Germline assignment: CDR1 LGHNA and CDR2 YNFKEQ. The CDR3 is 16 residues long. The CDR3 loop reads CASSLLGLAGGGEQYF. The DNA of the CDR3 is TGTGCCAGCAGCCTTCTCGGACTAGCGGGGGGGGGTGAGCAGTACTTC.

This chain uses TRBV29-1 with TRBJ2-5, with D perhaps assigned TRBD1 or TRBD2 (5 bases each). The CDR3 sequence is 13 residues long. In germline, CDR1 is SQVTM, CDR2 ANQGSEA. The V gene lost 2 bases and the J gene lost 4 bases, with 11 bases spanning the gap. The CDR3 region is CSVENHGGETQYF. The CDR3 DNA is TGCAGCGTTGAAAACCATGGGGGAGAGACCCAGTACTTC. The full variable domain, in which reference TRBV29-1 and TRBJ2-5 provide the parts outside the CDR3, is SAVISQKPSRDICQRGTSLTIQCQVDSQVTMMFWYRQQPGQSLTLIATANQGSEATYESGFVIDKFPISRPNLTFSTLTVSNMSPEDSSIYLCSVENHGGETQYFGPGTRLLVL.

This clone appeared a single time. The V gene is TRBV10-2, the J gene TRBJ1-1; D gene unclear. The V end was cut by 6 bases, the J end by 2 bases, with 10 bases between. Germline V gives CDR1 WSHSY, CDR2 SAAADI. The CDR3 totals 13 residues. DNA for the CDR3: TGCGCCAGCAGGAGGGCAGACAACACTGAAGCTTTCTTT. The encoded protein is CASRRADNTEAFF.

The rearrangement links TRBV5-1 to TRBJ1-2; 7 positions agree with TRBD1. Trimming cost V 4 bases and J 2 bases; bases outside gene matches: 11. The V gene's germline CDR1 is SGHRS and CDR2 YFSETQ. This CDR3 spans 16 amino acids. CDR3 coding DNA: TGCGCCAGCAGCAAGGGGACAGCCCAAAGAAACTATGGCTACACCTTC. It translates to CASSKGTAQRNYGYTF.

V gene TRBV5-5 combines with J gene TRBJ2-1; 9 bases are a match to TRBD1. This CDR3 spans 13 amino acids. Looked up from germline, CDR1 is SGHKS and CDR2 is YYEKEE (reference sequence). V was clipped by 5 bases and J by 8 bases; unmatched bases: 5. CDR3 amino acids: CASREGQGDEQFF. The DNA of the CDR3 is TGTGCCAGCAGGGAGGGACAGGGCGATGAGCAGTTCTTC.

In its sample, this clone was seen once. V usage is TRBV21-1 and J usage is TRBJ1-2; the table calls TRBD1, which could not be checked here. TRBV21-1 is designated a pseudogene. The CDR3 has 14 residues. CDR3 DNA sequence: TGTGCCAGCAGCACTCGACAGGGATCCTATGGCTACACCTTC. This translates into CASSTRQGSYGYTF.

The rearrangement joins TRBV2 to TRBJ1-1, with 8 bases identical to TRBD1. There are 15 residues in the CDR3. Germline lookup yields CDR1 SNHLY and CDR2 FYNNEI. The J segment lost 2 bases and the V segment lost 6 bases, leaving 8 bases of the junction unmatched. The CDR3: CASRVDQGANTEAFF. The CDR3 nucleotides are TGTGCCAGCAGAGTAGACCAGGGGGCAAACACTGAAGCTTTCTTT.

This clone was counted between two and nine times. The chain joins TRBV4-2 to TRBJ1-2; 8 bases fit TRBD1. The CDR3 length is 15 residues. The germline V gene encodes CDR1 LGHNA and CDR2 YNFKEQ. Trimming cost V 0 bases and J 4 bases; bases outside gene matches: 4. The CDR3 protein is CASSQEGQGGYGYTF. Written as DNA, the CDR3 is TGTGCCAGCAGCCAAGAAGGACAGGGTGGCTATGGCTACACCTTC.

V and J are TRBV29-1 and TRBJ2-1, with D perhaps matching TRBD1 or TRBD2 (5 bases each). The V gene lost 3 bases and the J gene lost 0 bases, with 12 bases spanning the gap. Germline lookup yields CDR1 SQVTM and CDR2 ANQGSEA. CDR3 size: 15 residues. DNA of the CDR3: TGCAGCGTTGACAGAGGGGTTACCTCCTACAATGAGCAGTTCTTC. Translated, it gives CSVDRGVTSYNEQFF.

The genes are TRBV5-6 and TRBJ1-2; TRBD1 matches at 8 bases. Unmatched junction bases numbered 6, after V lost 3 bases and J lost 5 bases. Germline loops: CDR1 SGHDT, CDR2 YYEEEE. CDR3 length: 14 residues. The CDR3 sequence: CASSYQGAGYGYTF. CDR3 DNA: TGTGCCAGCAGCTACCAGGGGGCGGGGTATGGCTACACCTTC. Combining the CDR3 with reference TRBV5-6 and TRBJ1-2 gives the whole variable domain DAGVTQSPTHLIKTRGQQVTLRCSPKSGHDTVSWYQQALGQGPQFIFQYYEEEERQRGNFPDRFSGHQFPNYSSELNVNALLLGDSALYLCASSYQGAGYGYTFGSGTRLTVV.

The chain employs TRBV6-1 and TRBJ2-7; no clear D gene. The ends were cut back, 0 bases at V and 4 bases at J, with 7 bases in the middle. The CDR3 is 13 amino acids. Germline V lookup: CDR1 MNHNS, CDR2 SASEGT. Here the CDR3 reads CASSEAGVYEQYF. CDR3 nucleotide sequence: TGTGCCAGCAGTGAAGCTGGGGTGTACGAGCAGTACTTC.

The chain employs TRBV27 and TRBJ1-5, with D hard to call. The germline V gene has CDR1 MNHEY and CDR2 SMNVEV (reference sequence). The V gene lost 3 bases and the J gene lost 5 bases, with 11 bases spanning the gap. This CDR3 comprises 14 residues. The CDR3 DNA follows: TGTGCCAGCAGTTTTCGGTCCGGCGATCAGCCCCAGCATTTT. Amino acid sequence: CASSFRSGDQPQHF.

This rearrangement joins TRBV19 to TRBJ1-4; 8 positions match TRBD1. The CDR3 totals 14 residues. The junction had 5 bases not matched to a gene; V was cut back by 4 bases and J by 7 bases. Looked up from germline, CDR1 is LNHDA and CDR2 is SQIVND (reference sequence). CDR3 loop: CASSNGQGREKLFF. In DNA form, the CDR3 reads TGTGCCAGTAGTAACGGACAGGGCCGTGAAAAACTGTTTTTT.

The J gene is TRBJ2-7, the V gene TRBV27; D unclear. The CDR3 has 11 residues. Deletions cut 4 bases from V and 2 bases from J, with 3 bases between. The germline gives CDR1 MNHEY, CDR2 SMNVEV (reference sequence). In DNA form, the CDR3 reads TGTGCCAGCAGTTCAGCCTACGAGCAGTACTTC. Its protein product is CASSSAYEQYF.